This note documents a single TCR beta chain sequence. Its antigen is undetermined. One junction end does not reproduce the germline sequence, and a read error may be involved. The sample originates from a study of T cell repertoires in cytomegalovirus infection. About the research overall: Both CMV infection and a matching HLA type were indicated by public TCR beta signatures.

The CDR3 is made up of 12 amino acids. CDR1 and CDR2 from the germline V gene are SGHNT and YYREEE (reference sequence). TCRdb used MiXCR to reprocess the reads, holding one entry per CDR3 protein. The sample has roughly 920,000 distinct CDR3 sequences, 31% seen once; the top ten hold roughly 13%. Study-wide results and caveats: There were carriers of CMV plus the relevant HLA, and cumulative public TCR beta family frequency identified them. HLA-C-restricted, CMV-specific TCR beta clonotypes were dominant ex vivo.

This receptor was obtained from a human donor in good health (CMV status not recorded). Some clones in this sample may be carry-over from other donors' samples. Sequenced material: cultured CD8+ T cells from PBMCs, taken from culture after CMV antigen stimulation. V and J are TRBV5-4 and TRBJ2-7, with D possibly matching TRBD2 (5 bases). CDR3 amino acids: CVSSGKQLEQYF. As DNA, the CDR3 is TGTGTCAGCAGCGGAAAACAGCTCGAGCAGTACTTC.